This T cell receptor (beta chain) came from a study of cytomegalovirus exposure and HLA in healthy donors. General study findings and limits: For most TCR sequences rarity was the rule, although some public TCRs occurred in many donors.

This clone has only one observation. Antigen unknown. The PCR employed 60 Vbeta primers together with 13 Jbeta primers. Generated by immunoSEQ multiplex PCR, the TCRdb table keeps only in-frame clones and is missing some. The table lists around 95,000 clones, around 83% of them singletons. This TCR was sampled from a female donor in good health and CMV-seropositive. The material sequenced was PBMCs.

The CDR3 DNA follows: TGTGCCAGCAGCGAACGGACAGGGTTAGTCGGGGAGCTGTTTTTT. Translation gives CASSERTGLVGELFF. The chain combines TRBV9 with TRBJ2-2; 8 bases align to TRBD1. Germline-derived CDR1 and CDR2 are SGDLS and YYNGEE. V trimming: 3 bases; J trimming: 7 bases; junction bases outside the gene matches: 8. CDR3 length equals 15 residues.